This TCR beta chain appears in the sequencing data of a study of glioma-infiltrating T cells after dendritic cell vaccination. About the research overall: Samples are from glioblastoma patients in Phase I and II dendritic cell vaccine trials. Patients received autologous tumor lysate-pulsed dendritic cell vaccination between about 2003 and 2012. Dendritic cell vaccine was injected intradermally three times, biweekly.

Time point specified: after dendritic cell vaccination, including at tumor progression/relapse. Primers: 60 V beta forward and 13 J beta reverse. Produced via immunoSEQ multiplex PCR; TCRdb's table is partial and in-frame only. The sample yields around 23,000 clones, around 92% seen once. Per germline, CDR1 SEHNR and CDR2 FQNEAQ (reference sequence). Trimming left V 3 bases short and J 4 bases short, with 13 bases between. The CDR3 runs to 15 residues. This chain links TRBV7-9 with TRBJ1-5; D is perhaps TRBD1 (6 bases). The sequence came from a human donor with glioblastoma. Sequenced here: blood, sampled after dendritic cell vaccination. The CDR3 reads CASSFGGYSNQPQHF. The CDR3 bases are TGTGCCAGCAGCTTTGGGGGCTACTCTAATCAGCCCCAGCATTTT.